This entry concerns a single TCR beta chain. The antigen is undetermined. This record belongs to a study of cytomegalovirus exposure and HLA in healthy donors. The study, taken as a whole, reports: The sole available immune exposure information was CMV serostatus.

The study ran its PCR with 60 Vbeta and 13 Jbeta primers. Clones were read by immunoSEQ multiplex PCR, and TCRdb kept only the in-frame ones, dropping some. Here the sample spans 150,000 or so clones, around three quarters being singletons. CDR1 is GTSNPN, CDR2 SVGIG, per germline (reference sequence). The CDR3 extends over 13 amino acids. Between the trimmed V and J ends, which lost 4 bases and 7 bases, there was a span of 16 bases. This chain connects TRBV30 to TRBJ2-5, with a weak D call TRBD1 (6 bases). The TCR was taken from a woman aged 40 to 55 in good health and CMV-seronegative. The sample taken for sequencing was PBMCs. CDR3 coding DNA: TGTGCCTGGATTACCGGGACAACGGGGACCCAGTACTTC. Its protein product is CAWITGTTGTQYF.